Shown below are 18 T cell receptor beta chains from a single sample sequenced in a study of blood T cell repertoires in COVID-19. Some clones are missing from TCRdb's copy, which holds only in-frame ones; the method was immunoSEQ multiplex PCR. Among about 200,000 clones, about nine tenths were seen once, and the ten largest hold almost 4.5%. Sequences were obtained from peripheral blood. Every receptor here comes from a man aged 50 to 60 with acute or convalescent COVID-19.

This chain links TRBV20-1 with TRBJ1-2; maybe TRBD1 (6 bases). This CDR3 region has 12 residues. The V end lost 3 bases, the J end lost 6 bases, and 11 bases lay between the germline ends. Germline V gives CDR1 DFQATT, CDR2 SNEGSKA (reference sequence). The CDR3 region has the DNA TGCAGTGCTAGTAACAGGGAGAATGGCTACACCTTC. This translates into CSASNRENGYTF.

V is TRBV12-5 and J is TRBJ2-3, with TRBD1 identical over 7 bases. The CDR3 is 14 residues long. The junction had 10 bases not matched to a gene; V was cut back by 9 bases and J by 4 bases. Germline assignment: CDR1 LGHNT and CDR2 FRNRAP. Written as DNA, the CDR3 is TGTGCTAGCAAACTACAGGGGCGGGCAGATACGCAGTATTTT. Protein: CASKLQGRADTQYF.

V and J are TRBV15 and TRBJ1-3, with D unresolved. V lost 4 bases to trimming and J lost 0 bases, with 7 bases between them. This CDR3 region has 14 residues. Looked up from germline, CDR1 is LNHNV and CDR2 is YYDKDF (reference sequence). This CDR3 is CATSKVASGNTIYF. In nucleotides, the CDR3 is TGTGCCACCAGCAAAGTAGCCTCTGGAAACACCATATATTTT.

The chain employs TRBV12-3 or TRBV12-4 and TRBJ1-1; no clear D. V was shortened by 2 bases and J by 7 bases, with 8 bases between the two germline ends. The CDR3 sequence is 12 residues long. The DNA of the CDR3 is TGTGCCAGCAGTTTAAACAGCCGTGAAGCTTTCTTT. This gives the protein CASSLNSREAFF.

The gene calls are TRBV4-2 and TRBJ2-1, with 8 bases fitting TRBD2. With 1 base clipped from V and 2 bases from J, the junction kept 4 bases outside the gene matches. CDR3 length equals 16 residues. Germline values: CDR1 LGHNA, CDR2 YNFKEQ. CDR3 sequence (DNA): TGTGCCAGCAGCCAAGGTAGCGGGAACGCCTACAATGAGCAGTTCTTC. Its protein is CASSQGSGNAYNEQFF.

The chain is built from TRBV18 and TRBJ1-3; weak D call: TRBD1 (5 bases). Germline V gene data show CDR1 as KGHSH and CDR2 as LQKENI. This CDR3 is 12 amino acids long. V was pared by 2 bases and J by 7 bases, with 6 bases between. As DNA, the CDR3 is TGTGCCAGCTCACCATACAGGAACACCATATATTTT. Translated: CASSPYRNTIYF.

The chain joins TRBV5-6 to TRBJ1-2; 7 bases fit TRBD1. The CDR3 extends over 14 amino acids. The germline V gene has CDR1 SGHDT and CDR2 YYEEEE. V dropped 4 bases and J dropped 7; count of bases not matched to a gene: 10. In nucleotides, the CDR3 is TGTGCCAGCAGCCCCCGGGACAGAATAGGTGGCTACACCTTC. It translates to CASSPRDRIGGYTF. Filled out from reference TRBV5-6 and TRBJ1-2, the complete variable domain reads DAGVTQSPTHLIKTRGQQVTLRCSPKSGHDTVSWYQQALGQGPQFIFQYYEEEERQRGNFPDRFSGHQFPNYSSELNVNALLLGDSALYLCASSPRDRIGGYTFGSGTRLTVV.

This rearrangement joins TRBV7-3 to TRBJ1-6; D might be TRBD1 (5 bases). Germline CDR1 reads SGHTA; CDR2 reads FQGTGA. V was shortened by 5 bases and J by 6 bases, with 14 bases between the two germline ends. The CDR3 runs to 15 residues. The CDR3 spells CASSQGNSANSPLHF. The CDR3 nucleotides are TGTGCCAGCAGCCAGGGTAACTCCGCTAATTCACCCCTCCACTTT.

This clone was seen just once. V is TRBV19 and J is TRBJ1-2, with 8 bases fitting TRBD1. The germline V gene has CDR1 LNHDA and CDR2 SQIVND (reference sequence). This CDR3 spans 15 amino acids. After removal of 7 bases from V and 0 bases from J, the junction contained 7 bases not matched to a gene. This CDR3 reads CASTRQGASNYGYTF. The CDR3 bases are TGTGCCAGTACCCGGCAGGGGGCTTCTAACTATGGCTACACCTTC.

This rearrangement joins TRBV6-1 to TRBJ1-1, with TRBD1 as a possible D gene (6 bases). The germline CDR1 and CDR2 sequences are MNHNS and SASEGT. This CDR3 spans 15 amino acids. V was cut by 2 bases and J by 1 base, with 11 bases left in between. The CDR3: CASSEQMGQNTEAFF. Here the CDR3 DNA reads TGTGCCAGCAGTGAACAAATGGGACAGAACACTGAAGCTTTCTTT.

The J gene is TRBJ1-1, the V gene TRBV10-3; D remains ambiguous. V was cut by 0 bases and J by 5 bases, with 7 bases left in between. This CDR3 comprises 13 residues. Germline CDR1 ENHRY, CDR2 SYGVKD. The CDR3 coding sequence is TGTGCCATCAGTGAGTCGAGGGATACTGAAGCTTTCTTT. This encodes CAISESRDTEAFF.

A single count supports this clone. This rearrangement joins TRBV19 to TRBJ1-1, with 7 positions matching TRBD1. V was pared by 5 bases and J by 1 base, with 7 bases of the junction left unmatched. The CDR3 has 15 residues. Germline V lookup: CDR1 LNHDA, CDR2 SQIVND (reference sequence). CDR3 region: CASSVGQEGNTEAFF. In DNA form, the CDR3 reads TGTGCCAGTAGTGTCGGACAGGAGGGGAACACTGAAGCTTTCTTT.

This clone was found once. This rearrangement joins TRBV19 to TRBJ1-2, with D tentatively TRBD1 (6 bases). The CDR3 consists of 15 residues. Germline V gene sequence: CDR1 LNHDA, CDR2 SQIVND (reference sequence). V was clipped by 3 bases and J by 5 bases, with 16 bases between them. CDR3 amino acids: CASSMASGVGYGYTF. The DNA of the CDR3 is TGTGCCAGTAGTATGGCTTCAGGGGTCGGGTATGGCTACACCTTC.

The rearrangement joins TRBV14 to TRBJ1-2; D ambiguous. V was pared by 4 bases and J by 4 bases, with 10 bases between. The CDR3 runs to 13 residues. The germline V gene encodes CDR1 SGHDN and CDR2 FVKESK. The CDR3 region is CASSPPSVYGYTF. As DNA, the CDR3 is TGTGCCAGCAGCCCCCCCAGCGTCTATGGCTACACCTTC.

This chain's CDR3 is CASVGDSTDTQYF. The CDR3 coding sequence is TGCGCCAGCGTGGGGGACAGTACAGATACGCAGTATTTT. The genes are TRBV5-1 and TRBJ2-3; TRBD1 matches at 7 bases. The trim removed 7 bases at V and 3 bases at J, leaving 5 bases unmatched. The germline gives CDR1 SGHRS, CDR2 YFSETQ. The CDR3 has 13 amino acids.

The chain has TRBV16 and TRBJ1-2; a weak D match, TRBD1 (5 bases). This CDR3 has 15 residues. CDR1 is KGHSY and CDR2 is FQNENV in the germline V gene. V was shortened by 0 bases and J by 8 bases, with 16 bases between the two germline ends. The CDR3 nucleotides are TGTGCCAGCAGCCAATCTGGAGGGACTCAAGGGGGCTACACCTTC. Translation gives CASSQSGGTQGGYTF.

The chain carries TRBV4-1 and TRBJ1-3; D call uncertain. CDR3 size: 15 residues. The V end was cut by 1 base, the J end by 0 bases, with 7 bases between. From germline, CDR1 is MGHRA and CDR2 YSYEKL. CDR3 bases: TGCGCCAGCAGCCAAGCAGGCTACTCTGGAAACACCATATATTTT. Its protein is CASSQAGYSGNTIYF.

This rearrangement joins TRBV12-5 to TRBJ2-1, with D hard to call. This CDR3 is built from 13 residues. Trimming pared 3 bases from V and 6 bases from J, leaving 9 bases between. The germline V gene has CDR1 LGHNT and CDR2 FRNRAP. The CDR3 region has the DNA TGTGCTAGTGGTTTTGCGTCGGGCAATGAGCAGTTCTTC. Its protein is CASGFASGNEQFF.